This T cell receptor (beta chain) was documented in a study of control samples from healthy donors and cancer patients. Generated by immunoSEQ multiplex PCR, the TCRdb table keeps only in-frame clones and is missing some. The sample comprises about 160,000 clones, roughly 93% of which are singletons, and 5% to 7% rests with the top ten. The CDR3 consists of 11 residues. CDR1 and CDR2 (germline): MNHEY, SMNVEV (reference sequence). The ends were cut back, 5 bases at V and 4 bases at J, with 3 bases in the middle. This chain connects TRBV27 to TRBJ2-1, with D uncertain. The TCR comes from a man aged 18 to 29 in good health. Sequenced input: blood. CDR3 coding DNA: TGTGCCAGCAGTCAATACAATGAGCAGTTCTTC. Its protein is CASSQYNEQFF.